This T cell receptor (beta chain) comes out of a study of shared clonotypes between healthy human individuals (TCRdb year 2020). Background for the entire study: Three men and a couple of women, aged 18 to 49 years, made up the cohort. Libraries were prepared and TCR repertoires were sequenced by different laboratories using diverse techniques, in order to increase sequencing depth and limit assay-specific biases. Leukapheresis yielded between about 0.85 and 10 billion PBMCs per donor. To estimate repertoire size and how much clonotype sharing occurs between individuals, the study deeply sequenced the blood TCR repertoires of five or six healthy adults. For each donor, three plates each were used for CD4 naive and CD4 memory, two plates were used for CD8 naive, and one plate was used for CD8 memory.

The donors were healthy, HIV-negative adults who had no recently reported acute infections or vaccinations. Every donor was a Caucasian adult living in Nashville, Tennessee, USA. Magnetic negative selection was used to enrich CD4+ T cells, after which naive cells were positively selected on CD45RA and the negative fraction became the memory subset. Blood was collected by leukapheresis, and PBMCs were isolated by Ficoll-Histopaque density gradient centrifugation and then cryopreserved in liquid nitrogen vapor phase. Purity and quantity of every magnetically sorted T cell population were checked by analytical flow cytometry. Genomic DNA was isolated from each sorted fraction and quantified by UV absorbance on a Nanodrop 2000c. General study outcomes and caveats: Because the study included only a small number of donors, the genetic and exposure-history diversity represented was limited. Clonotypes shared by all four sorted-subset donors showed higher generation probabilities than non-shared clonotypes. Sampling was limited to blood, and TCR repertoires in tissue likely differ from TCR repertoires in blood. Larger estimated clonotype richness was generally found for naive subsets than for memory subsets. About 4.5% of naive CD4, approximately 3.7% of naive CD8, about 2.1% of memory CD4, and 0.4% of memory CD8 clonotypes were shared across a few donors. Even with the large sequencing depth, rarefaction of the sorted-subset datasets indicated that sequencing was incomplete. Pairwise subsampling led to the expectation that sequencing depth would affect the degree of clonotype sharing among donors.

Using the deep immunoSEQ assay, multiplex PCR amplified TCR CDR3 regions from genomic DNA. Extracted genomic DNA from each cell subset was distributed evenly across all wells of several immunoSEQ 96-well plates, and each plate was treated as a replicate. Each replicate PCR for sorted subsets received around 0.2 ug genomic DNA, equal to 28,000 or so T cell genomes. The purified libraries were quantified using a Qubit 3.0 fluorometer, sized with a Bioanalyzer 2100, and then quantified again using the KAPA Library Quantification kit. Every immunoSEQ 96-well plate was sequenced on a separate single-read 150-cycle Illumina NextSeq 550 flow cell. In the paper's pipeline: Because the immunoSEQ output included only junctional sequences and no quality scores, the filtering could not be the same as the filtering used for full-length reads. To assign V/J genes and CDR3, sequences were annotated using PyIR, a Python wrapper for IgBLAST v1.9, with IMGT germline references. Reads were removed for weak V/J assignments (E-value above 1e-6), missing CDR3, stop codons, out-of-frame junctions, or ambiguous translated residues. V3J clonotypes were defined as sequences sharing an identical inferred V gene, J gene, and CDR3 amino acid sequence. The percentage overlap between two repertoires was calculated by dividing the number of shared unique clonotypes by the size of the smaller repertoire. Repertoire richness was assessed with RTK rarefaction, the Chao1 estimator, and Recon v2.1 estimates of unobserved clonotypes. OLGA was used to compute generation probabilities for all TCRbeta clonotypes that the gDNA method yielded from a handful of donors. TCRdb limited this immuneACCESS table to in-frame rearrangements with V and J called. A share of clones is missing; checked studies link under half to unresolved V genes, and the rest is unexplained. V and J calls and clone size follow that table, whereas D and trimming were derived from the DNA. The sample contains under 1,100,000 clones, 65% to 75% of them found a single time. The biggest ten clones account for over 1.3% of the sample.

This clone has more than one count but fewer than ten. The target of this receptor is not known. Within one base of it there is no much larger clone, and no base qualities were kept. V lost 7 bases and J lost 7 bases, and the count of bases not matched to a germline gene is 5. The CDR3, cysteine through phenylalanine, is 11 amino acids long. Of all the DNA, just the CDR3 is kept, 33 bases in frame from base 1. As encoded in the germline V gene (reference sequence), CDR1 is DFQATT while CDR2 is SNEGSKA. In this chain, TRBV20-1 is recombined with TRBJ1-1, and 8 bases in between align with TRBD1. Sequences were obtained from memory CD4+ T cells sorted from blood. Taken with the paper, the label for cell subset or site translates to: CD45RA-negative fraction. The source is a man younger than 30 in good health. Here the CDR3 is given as CSVTDRGEAFF. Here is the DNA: TGCAGTGTTACTGACAGGGGTGAAGCTTTCTTT.